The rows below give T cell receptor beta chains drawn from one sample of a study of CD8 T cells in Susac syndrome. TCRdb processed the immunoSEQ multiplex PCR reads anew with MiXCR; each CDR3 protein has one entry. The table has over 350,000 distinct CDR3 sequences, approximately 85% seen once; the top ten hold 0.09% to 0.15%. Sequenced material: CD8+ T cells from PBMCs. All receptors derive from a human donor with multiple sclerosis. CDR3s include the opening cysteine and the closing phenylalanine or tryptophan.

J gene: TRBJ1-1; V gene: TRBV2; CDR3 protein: CASLGRLNTEAFF
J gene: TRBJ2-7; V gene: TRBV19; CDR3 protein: CASSPGRGGTYEQYF
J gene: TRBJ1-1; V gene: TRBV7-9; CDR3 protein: CASSPTGTVTEAFF
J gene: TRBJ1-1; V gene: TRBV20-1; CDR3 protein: CSARDLLSTGENTEAFF
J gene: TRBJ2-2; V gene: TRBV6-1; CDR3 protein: CASRTGNTGELFF
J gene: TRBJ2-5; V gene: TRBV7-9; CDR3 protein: CASSSPGRGQETQYF
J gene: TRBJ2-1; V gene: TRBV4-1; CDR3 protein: CASSQGLLAGGPDGANEQFF
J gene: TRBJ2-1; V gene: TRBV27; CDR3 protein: CASSLSGQGFRTYNEQFF
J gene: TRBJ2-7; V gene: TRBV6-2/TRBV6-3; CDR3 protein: CASSYSGGWGALTYEQYF
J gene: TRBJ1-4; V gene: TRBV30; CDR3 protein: CAWTQGAFNEKLFF
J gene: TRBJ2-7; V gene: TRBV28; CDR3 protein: CASCELRDTLYEQYF
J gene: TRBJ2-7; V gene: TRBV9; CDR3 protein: CASSVALTGDEQYF
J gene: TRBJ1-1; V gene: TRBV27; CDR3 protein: CASSPSEGTEAFF
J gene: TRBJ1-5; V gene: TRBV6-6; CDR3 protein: CASSYTVVNQPQHF
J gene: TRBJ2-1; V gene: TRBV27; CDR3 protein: CASSLGGLYNEQFF
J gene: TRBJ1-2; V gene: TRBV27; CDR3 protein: CASSSGFIYGYTF
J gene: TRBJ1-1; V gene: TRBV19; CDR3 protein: CASSIGRNTEAFF
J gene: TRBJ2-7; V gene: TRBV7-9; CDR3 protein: CASSTPGPPDYEQYF
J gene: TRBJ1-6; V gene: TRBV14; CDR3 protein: CASSYRPSFSYNSPLHF
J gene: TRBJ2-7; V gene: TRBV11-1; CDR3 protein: CASSLGPGLAGSRSGPEQYF